Detailed here is one T cell receptor beta chain. The target antigen is unknown. Each TCR beta cDNA library carried unique molecular identifiers. TCRdb re-called the PCR reads through MiXCR, storing one row per CDR3 protein. Here the sample spans under 650,000 distinct CDR3 sequences, roughly two fifths being singletons. The sample is drawn from a study of post-analysis software for immune sequencing data. General study points: Patients showed TRBV5-6, TRBV5-1 and TRBV20-1 among a few TRBV segments more frequent than in controls.

The CDR3 consists of 16 residues. V lost 6 bases to trimming and J lost 2 bases, with 19 bases between them. Germline V CDR1 and CDR2: SNHLY, FYNNEI. J is TRBJ1-2 and V is TRBV2; D is possibly TRBD1 (5 bases). The source of this sequence is a girl aged 10-17 years with multiple sclerosis. Sequenced input: blood. The CDR3 bases are TGTGCCAGCAGGTCGGCAGGGACCCCCTCCAACTATGGCTACACCTTC. Residues: CASRSAGTPSNYGYTF.